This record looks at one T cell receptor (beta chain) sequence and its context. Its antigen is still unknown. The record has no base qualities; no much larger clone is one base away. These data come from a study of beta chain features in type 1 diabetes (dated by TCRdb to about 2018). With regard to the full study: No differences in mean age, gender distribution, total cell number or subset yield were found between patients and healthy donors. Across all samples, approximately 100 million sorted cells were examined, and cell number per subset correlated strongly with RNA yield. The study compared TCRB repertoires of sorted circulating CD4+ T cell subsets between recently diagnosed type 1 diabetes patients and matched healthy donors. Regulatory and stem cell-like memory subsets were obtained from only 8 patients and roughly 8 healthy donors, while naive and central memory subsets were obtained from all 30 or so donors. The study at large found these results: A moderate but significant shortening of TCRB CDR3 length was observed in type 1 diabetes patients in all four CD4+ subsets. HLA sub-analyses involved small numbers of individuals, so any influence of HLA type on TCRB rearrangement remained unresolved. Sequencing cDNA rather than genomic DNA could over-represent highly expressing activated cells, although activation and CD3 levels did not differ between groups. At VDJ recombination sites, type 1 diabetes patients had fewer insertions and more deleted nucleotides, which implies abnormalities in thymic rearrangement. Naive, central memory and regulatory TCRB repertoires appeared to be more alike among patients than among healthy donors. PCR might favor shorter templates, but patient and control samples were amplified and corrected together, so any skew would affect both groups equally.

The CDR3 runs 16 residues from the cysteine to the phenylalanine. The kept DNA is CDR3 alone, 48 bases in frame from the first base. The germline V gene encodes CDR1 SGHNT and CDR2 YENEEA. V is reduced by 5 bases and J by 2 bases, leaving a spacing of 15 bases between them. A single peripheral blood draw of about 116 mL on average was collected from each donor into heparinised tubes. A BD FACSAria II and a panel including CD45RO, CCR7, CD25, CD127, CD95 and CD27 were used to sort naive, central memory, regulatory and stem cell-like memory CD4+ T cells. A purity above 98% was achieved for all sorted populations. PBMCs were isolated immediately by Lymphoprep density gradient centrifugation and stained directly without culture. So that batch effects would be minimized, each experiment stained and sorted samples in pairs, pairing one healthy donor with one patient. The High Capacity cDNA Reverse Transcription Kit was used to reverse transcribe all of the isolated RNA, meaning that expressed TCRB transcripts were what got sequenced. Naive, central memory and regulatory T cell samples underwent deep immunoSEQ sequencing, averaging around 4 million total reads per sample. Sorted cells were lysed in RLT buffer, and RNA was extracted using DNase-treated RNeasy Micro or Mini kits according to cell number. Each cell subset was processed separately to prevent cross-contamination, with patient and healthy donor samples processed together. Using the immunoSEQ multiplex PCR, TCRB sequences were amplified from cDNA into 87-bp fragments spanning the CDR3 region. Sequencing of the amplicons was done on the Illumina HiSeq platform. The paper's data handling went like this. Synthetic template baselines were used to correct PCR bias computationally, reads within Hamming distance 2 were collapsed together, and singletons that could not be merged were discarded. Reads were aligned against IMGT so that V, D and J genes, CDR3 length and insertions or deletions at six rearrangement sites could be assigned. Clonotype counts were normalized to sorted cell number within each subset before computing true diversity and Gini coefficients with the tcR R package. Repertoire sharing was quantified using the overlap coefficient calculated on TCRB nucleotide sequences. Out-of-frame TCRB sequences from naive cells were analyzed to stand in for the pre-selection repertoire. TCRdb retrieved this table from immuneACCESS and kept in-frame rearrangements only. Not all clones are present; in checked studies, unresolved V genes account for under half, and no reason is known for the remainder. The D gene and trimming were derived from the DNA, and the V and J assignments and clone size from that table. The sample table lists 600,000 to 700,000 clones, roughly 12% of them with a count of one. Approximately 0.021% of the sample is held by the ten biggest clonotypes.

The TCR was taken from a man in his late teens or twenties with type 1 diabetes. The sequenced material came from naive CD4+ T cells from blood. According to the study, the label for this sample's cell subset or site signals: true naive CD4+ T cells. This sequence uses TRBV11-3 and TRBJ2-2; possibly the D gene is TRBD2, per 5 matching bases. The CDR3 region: CASSPGGRKNTGELFF. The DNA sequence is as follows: TGTGCCAGCAGCCCCGGAGGCAGGAAAAACACCGGGGAGCTGTTTTTT.